These T cell receptor beta chains were read from a single sample in a study of T cell responses to AZD1222 COVID-19 vaccine. Generated by immunoSEQ multiplex PCR, the TCRdb table keeps only in-frame clones and is missing some. The sample consists of some 150,000 clones, about 90% of them appearing once. The material sequenced was peripheral blood, taken on day 0 of AZD1222 vaccination. These receptors were taken from an adult in good health. Both conserved end residues are part of each CDR3. Fields, in order: D gene, V gene, clone size, J gene, CDR3 DNA, CDR3 protein. The D gene is left open where the match is weak. The size entry is marked missing in some rows and otherwise reads once, few, many or a size class.

-,TRBV12-3/TRBV12-4,-,TRBJ1-1,TGTGCCAGCAGTCAGGCGGGGAACACTGAAGCTTTCTTT,CASSQAGNTEAFF
-,TRBV2,-,TRBJ1-1,TGTGCCAGCAGCGCCGGGGCCATGAAGCCTTTCTTT,CASSAGAMKPFF
TRBD2,TRBV5-4,-,TRBJ2-7,TGTGCCAGCAGCTTGCAACTAGCGGGGGGCGAGCAGTACTTC,CASSLQLAGGEQYF
-,TRBV19,-,TRBJ1-5,TGTGCCAGTAGTATGGGGGTTCGGGTGCCCCAGCATTTT,CASSMGVRVPQHF
TRBD1,TRBV9,-,TRBJ1-1,TGTGCCAGCAGCGCATACAGGGGGGCGAACACTGAAGCTTTCTTT,CASSAYRGANTEAFF
TRBD1,TRBV6-5,-,TRBJ1-2,TGTGCCAGCACTAACAGGGGTTACTATGGCTACACCTTC,CASTNRGYYGYTF
-,TRBV28,once,TRBJ2-7,TGTGCCAGCAGCCAGATTGACAGAACCTACGAGCAGTACTTC,CASSQIDRTYEQYF
-,TRBV19,-,TRBJ1-2,TGTGCCAGTAGTATCCAGAACTATGGCTACACCTTC,CASSIQNYGYTF
-,TRBV4-2,few,TRBJ1-2,TGTGCCAGCTCGGACGGGCAGGAGATCTATGGCTACACCTTC,CASSDGQEIYGYTF
TRBD1,TRBV6-5,once,TRBJ1-6,TGTGCCAGCAGTTATGCGACAGGGAGAGGAATTCCCCTCCACTTT,CASSYATGRGIPLHF
-,TRBV28,once,TRBJ1-2,TGTGCCAGCAGTTTAATCCAGGGCTATGGCTACACCTTC,CASSLIQGYGYTF
-,TRBV9,-,TRBJ2-2,TGTGCCAGCAGCCCCCGGGTGGGGTTGTACACCGGGGAGCTGTTTTTT,CASSPRVGLYTGELFF
-,TRBV3-1/TRBV3-2,-,TRBJ2-1,TGTGCCAGCAGCCCTGCTGGACTTTCCTACAATGAGCAGTTCTTC,CASSPAGLSYNEQFF
-,TRBV7-3,-,TRBJ2-1,TGTGCCAGCAGCCCCCAACTAGTATCCTACAATGAGCAGTTCTTC,CASSPQLVSYNEQFF
-,TRBV4-2,-,TRBJ1-4,TGTGCCAGCAGCCAAGATGAGACAGCCTTTAATGAAAAACTGTTTTTT,CASSQDETAFNEKLFF
-,TRBV16,-,TRBJ2-7,TGTGCCAGCAGCAACCGGAGGGGGCTCTACGAGCAGTACTTC,CASSNRRGLYEQYF
-,TRBV2,-,TRBJ2-1,TGTGCCAGCTCGAAACTTTTATACAATGAGCAGTTCTTC,CASSKLLYNEQFF
TRBD2,TRBV19,-,TRBJ2-1,TGTGCCAGTAGTAGGGGGACTAGCCTAATCGGAAATGAGCAGTTCTTC,CASSRGTSLIGNEQFF
TRBD1,TRBV9,-,TRBJ2-7,TGTGCCAGCAGCGTCGGGACAGCGCCCTCCTACGAGCAGTACTTC,CASSVGTAPSYEQYF
-,TRBV5-6,-,TRBJ1-2,TGTGCCAGCAGCTTGGGCTACTTCGACTATGGCTACACCTTC,CASSLGYFDYGYTF
-,TRBV20-1,-,TRBJ1-2,TGCAGTGCTAGTCGGGAGGGAAGCGCTAACTATGGCTACACCTTC,CSASREGSANYGYTF
-,TRBV2,-,TRBJ1-6,TGTGCCAGCAGTGGGGTCCCCTATAATTCACCCCTCCACTTT,CASSGVPYNSPLHF
-,TRBV28,-,TRBJ2-7,TGTGCCAGCAGTTTAAGGGCAGTATGGGAATTCTACGAGCAGTACTTC,CASSLRAVWEFYEQYF
-,TRBV6-2/TRBV6-3,-,TRBJ2-2,TGTGCCAGCAGTTATCCGAACGGGGAGCTGTTTTTT,CASSYPNGELFF
TRBD1,TRBV6-1,-,TRBJ1-2,TGTGCCAGCAGTGAAGGCCCAGGGACAGGGGGAAACTATGGCTACACCTTC,CASSEGPGTGGNYGYTF
-,TRBV10-3,-,TRBJ1-4,TGTGCCATCAGTGAGGTCAGCTTTTTAGCAACTAATGAAAAACTGTTTTTT,CAISEVSFLATNEKLFF
-,TRBV6-5,-,TRBJ2-3,TGTGCCACCAGACAGGGACTTAGCACAGATACGCAGTATTTT,CATRQGLSTDTQYF
-,TRBV6-2/TRBV6-3,-,TRBJ2-1,TGTGCCAGCAGTCTAGAAACGAGGGGGGCTAATGAGCAGTTCTTC,CASSLETRGANEQFF
TRBD1,TRBV7-2,-,TRBJ1-3,TGTGCCAGCAGTTCGGACAGGGGAAACACCATATATTTT,CASSSDRGNTIYF
-,TRBV7-8,-,TRBJ1-1,TGTGCCAGCAGCTCACTAACCAGGGACTTCAACACTGAAGCTTTCTTT,CASSSLTRDFNTEAFF
-,TRBV13,once,TRBJ1-6,TGTGCCAGCAGCCCGACGGGAAGCTCCTATAATTCACCCCTCCACTTT,CASSPTGSSYNSPLHF
TRBD1,TRBV7-6,-,TRBJ1-6,TGTGCCAGCAGCTTAACGGGACAGTATAATTCACCCCTCCACTTT,CASSLTGQYNSPLHF
TRBD1,TRBV19,-,TRBJ2-5,TGTGCCAGCACTGCGACAGGGAGTGGGCAAGAGACCCAGTACTTC,CASTATGSGQETQYF
-,TRBV5-4,-,TRBJ2-5,TGTGCCAGCAGCCCGCGGGCGGCCCACCAAGAGACCCAGTACTTC,CASSPRAAHQETQYF
TRBD2,TRBV5-1,-,TRBJ2-5,TGCGCCAGCAGCCTATCACTAGCGGGGCGTATAGGGGAGACCCAGTACTTC,CASSLSLAGRIGETQYF
-,TRBV7-2,-,TRBJ1-2,TGTGCCAGCAGCTTAGGTCTTCGTGGGGCCTCGTTAAGTGGCTACACCTTC,CASSLGLRGASLSGYTF
-,TRBV7-2,-,TRBJ1-4,TGTGCCAGCAACGACAGAAAAGCTAGCGAAAAACTGTTTTTT,CASNDRKASEKLFF
-,TRBV24-1,once,TRBJ2-2,TGTGCCACCAGTGAGGGGCGCGGCGAGCTGTTTTTT,CATSEGRGELFF
-,TRBV28,few,TRBJ1-5,TGTGCCAGCAGTTTAGGCTCGGGGGATCAGCCCCAGCATTTT,CASSLGSGDQPQHF
-,TRBV30,-,TRBJ1-6,TGTGCCTGGATCACAGCAAGGTCACCCCTCCACTTT,CAWITARSPLHF
-,TRBV3-1/TRBV3-2,-,TRBJ1-5,TGTGCCAGCAGCCTTGGCAGGGCTTCGGGGCCCCAGCATTTT,CASSLGRASGPQHF
-,TRBV6-5,many,TRBJ1-2,TGTGCCAGCAGTTGGGACCGAACATATGGCTACACCTTC,CASSWDRTYGYTF
TRBD1,TRBV28,-,TRBJ1-5,TGTGCCAGCAGCTTTGGGACAGGGAGCAATCAGCCCCAGCATTTT,CASSFGTGSNQPQHF
-,TRBV27,-,TRBJ1-1,TGTGCCAGCAGCCACGGGTCGGGGACTGAAGCTTTCTTT,CASSHGSGTEAFF
TRBD2,TRBV7-6,-,TRBJ2-2,TGTGCCAGCAACCCTAGCGGGAGAGCGAACACCGGGGAGCTGTTTTTT,CASNPSGRANTGELFF